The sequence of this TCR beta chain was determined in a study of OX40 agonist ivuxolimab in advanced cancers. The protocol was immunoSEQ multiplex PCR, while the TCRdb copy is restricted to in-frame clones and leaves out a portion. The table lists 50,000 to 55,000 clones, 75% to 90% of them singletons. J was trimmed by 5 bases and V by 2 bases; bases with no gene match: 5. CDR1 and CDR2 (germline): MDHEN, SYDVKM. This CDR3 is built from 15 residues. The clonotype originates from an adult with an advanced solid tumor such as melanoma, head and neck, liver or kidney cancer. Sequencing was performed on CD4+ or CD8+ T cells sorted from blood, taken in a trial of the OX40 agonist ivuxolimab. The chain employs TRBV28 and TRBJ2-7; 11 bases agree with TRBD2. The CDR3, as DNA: TGTGCCAGCAGTTTAAGTCTAGCGGGAGGTCACGAGCAGTACTTC. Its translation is CASSLSLAGGHEQYF.